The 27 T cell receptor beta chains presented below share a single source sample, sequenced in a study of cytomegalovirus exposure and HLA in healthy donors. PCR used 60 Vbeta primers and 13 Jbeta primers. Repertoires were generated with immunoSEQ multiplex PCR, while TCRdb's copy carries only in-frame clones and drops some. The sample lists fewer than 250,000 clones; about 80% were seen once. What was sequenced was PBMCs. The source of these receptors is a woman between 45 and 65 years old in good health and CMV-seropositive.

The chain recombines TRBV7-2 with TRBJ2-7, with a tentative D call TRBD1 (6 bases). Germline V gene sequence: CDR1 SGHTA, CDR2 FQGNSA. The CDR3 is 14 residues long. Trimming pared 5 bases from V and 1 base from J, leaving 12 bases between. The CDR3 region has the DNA TGTGCCAGCAGCGTTCACAGGGAGTCCTACGAGCAGTACTTC. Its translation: CASSVHRESYEQYF.

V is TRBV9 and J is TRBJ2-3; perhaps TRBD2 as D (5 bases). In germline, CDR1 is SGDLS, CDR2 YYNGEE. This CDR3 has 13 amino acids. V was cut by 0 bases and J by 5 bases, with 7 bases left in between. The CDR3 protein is CASSVGAGDTQYF. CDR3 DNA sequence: TGTGCCAGCAGCGTAGGGGCGGGAGATACGCAGTATTTT.

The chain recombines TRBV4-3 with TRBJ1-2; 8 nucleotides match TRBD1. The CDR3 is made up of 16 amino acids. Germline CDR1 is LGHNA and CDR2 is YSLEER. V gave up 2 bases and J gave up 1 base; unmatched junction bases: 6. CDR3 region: CASSQYRDRFNYGYTF. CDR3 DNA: TGCGCCAGCAGCCAATATCGGGACAGGTTTAACTATGGCTACACCTTC.

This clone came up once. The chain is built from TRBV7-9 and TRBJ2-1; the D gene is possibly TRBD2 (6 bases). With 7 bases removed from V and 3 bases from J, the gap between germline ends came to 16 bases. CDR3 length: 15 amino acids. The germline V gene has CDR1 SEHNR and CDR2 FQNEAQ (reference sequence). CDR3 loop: CASTPPAGSYNEQFF. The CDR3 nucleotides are TGTGCCAGCACCCCCCCGGCGGGGAGCTACAATGAGCAGTTCTTC.

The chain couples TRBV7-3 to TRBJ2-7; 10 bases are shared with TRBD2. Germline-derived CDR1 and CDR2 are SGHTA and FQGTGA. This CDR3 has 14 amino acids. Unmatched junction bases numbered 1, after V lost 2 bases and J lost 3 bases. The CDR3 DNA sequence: TGTGCCAGCAGCTTACTAGCGGGGGACTACGAGCAGTACTTC. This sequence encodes CASSLLAGDYEQYF.

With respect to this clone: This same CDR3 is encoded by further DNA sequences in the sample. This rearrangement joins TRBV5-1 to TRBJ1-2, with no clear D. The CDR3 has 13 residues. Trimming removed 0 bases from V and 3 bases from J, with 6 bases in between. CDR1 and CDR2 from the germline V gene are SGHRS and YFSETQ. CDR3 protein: CASSLVPDYGYTF. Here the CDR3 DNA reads TGCGCCAGCAGCTTGGTTCCGGACTATGGCTACACCTTC.

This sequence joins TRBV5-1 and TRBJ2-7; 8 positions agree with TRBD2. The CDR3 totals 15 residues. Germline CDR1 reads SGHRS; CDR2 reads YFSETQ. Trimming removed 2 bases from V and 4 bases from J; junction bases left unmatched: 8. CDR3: CASSFQTGGMYEQYF. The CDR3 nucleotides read TGCGCCAGCAGCTTCCAAACGGGGGGGATGTACGAGCAGTACTTC.

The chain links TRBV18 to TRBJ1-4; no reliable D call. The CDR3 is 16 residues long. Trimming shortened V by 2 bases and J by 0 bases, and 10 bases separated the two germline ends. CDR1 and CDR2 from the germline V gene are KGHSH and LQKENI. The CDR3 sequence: CASSPSPLPTNEKLFF. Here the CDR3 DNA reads TGTGCCAGCTCACCATCGCCGCTACCAACTAATGAAAAACTGTTTTTT.

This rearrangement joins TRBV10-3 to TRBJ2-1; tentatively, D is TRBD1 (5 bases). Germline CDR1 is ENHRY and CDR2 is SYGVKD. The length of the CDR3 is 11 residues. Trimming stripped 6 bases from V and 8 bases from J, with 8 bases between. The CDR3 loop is CAISLGDEQFF. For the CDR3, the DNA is TGTGCCATCAGCCTAGGGGATGAGCAGTTCTTC.

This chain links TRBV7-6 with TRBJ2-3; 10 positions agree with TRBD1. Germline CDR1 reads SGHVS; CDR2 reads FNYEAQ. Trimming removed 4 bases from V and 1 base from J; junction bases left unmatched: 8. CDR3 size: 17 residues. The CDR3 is CASSSPRQGAGTDTQYF. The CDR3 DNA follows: TGTGCCAGCAGCTCGCCGAGACAGGGGGCCGGCACAGATACGCAGTATTTT.

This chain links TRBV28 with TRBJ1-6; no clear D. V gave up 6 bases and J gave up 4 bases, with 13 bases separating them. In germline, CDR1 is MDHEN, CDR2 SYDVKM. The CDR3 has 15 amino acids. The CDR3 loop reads CASSSSGLYNSPLHF. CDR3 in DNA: TGTGCCAGCAGCTCCTCCGGTTTGTATAATTCACCCCTCCACTTT.

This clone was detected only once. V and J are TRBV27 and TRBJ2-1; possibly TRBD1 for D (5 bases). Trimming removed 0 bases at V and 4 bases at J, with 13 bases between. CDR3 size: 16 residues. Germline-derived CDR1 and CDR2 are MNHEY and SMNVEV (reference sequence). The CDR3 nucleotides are TGTGCCAGCAGTTTATCGTGGGGCCTCCGATACAATGAGCAGTTCTTC. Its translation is CASSLSWGLRYNEQFF.

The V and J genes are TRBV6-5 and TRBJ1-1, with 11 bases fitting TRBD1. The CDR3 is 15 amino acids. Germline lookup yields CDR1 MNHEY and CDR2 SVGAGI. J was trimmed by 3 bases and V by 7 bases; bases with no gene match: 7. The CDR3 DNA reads TGTGCCAGCATGCTCCGGACAGGGGGCCACACTGAAGCTTTCTTT. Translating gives CASMLRTGGHTEAFF.

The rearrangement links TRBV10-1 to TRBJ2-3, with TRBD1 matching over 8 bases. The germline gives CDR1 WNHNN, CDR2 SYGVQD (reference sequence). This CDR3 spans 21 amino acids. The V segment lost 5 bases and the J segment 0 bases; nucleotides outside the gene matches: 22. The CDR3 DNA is TGCGCCAGCAGTTCTAGCCCAGGGGGCGGAGAGAGAATAACTAGCACAGATACGCAGTATTTT. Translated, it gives CASSSSPGGGERITSTDTQYF.

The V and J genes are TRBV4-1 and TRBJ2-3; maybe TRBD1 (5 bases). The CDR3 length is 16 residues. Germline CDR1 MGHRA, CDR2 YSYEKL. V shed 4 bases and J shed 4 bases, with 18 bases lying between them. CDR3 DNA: TGCGCCAGCAGCCCCCTTATAGGCAGGGCCCCAGATACGCAGTATTTT. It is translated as CASSPLIGRAPDTQYF.

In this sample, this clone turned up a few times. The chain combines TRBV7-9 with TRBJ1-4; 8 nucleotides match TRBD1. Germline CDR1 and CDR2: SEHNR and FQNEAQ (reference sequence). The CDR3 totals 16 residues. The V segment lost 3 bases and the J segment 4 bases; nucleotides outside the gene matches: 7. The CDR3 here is CASSLWGGQGNEKLFF. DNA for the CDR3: TGTGCCAGCAGCTTGTGGGGAGGACAGGGTAATGAAAAACTGTTTTTT.

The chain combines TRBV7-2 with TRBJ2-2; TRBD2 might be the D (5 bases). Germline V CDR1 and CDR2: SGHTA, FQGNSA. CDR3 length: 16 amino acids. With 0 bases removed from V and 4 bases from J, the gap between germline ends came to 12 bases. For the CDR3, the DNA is TGTGCCAGCAGCTTAGCGCTCCGGGGTCGCACCGGGGAGCTGTTTTTT. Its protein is CASSLALRGRTGELFF.

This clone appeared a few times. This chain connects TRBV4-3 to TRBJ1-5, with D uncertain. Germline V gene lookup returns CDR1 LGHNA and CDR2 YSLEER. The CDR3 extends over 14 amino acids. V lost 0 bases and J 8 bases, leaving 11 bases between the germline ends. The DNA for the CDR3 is TGCGCCAGCAGCCAAGATTCCGGGTATGAGCCCCAGCATTTT. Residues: CASSQDSGYEPQHF.

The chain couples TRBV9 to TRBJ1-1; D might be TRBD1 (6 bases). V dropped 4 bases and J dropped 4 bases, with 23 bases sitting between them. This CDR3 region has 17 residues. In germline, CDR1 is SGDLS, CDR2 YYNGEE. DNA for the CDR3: TGTGCCAGCAGCCTAGGGGGATCATGGAGGGCGGTCACTGAAGCTTTCTTT. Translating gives CASSLGGSWRAVTEAFF.

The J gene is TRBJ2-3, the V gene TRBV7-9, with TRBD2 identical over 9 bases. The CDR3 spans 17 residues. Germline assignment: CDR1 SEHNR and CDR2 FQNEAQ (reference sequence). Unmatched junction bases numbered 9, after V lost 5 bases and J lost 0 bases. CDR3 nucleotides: TGTGCCAGCAGCGCCCAATTAGCGGGGGCCAGCACAGATACGCAGTATTTT. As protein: CASSAQLAGASTDTQYF.

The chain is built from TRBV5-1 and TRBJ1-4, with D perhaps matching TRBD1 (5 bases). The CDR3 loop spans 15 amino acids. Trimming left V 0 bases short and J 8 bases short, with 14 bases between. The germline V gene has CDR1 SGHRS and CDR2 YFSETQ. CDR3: CASSLVPGFGEKLFF. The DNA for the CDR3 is TGCGCCAGCAGCTTGGTACCAGGGTTCGGGGAAAAACTGTTTTTT.

DNA for the CDR3: TGTGCCTGGAGTGTACTAGCATCGAACACCGGGGAGCTGTTTTTT. Translating it yields CAWSVLASNTGELFF. The chain recombines TRBV30 with TRBJ2-2, with D possibly matching TRBD2 (6 bases). Germline V gives CDR1 GTSNPN, CDR2 SVGIG (reference sequence). V lost 0 bases to trimming and J lost 0 bases, with 8 bases between them. There are 15 residues in the CDR3.

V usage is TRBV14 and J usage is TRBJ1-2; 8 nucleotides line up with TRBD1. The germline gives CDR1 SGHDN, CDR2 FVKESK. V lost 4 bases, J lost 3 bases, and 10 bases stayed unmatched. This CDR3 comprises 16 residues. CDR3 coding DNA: TGTGCCAGCAGCCCGCGCCCTGGACAGGGTGACTATGGCTACACCTTC. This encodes CASSPRPGQGDYGYTF. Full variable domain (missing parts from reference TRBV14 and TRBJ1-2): EAGVTQFPSHSVIEKGQTVTLRCDPISGHDNLYWYRRVMGKEIKFLLHFVKESKQDESGMPNNRFLAERTGGTYSTLKVQPAELEDSGVYFCASSPRPGQGDYGYTFGSGTRLTVV.

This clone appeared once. CDR3 in amino acids: CASSATGFTYGYTF. For the CDR3, the DNA is TGTGCCAGCAGCGCGACAGGGTTCACTTATGGCTACACCTTC. The V and J genes are TRBV9 and TRBJ1-2; 7 bases line up with TRBD1. Trimming cost V 3 bases and J 5 bases; bases outside gene matches: 7. The CDR3 has 14 residues. Germline assignment: CDR1 SGDLS and CDR2 YYNGEE. Together with reference TRBV9 and TRBJ1-2, the CDR3 gives the full variable domain: DSGVTQTPKHLITATGQRVTLRCSPRSGDLSVYWYQQSLDQGLQFLIQYYNGEERAKGNILERFSAQQFPDLHSELNLSSLELGDSALYFCASSATGFTYGYTFGSGTRLTVV.

The CDR3 DNA reads TGTGCCAGCAGTGAGGCGCGACAGGGTATCAATCAGCCCCAGCATTTT. Amino acid sequence: CASSEARQGINQPQHF. The rearrangement uses TRBV6-1 and TRBJ1-5; TRBD1 aligns across 7 bases. The CDR3 has 16 residues. From germline, CDR1 is MNHNS and CDR2 SASEGT. With V trimmed by 3 bases and J by 3 bases, 8 bases remained unmatched.

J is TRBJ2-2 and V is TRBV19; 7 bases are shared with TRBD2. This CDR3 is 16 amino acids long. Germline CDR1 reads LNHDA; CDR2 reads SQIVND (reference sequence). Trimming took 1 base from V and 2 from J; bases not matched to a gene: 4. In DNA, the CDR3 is TGTGCCAGTAGTATAGTTGGGGGGGAAAACACCGGGGAGCTGTTTTTT. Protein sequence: CASSIVGGENTGELFF.

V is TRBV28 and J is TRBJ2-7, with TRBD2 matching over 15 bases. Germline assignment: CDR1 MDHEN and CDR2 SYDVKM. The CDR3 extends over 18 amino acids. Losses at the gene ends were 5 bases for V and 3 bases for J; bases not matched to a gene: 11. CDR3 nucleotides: TGTGCCAGCAGTCGGTCCGGGACTAGCGGGGGGCTTCACTACGAGCAGTACTTC. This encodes CASSRSGTSGGLHYEQYF.